These 15 T cell receptor beta chains were all obtained from the same sample, sequenced in a study of technical replicates of blood from a few donors. Data came from immunoSEQ multiplex PCR; TCRdb stores just in-frame clones and leaves some out. Of around 68,000 clones listed, 95% to 97% are singletons. Sequencing was done on a sample of T cells isolated from PBMCs. The receptor set was obtained from a human donor in good health.

The chain combines TRBV27 with TRBJ2-7; D might be TRBD2 (7 bases). Germline-derived CDR1 and CDR2 are MNHEY and SMNVEV (reference sequence). Between the trimmed V and J ends, which lost 3 bases and 0 bases, there was a span of 12 bases. The CDR3 has 15 amino acids. CDR3 nucleotides: TGTGCCAGCAGTTTTCGGGGGGCCTACTCCTACGAGCAGTACTTC. This translates into CASSFRGAYSYEQYF.

This clone showed up just once. J is TRBJ1-4 and V is TRBV5-1, with 7 positions matching TRBD1. CDR1 SGHRS and CDR2 YFSETQ come from the germline V gene. Losses at the gene ends were 2 bases for V and 3 bases for J; bases not matched to a gene: 1. This CDR3 region has 14 residues. The CDR3 coding sequence is TGCGCCAGCAGCTTTGGGACAGCTAATGAAAAACTGTTTTTT. Translation gives CASSFGTANEKLFF.

The chain is built from TRBV27 and TRBJ1-5; TRBD1 agrees at 9 bases. The V segment lost 5 bases and the J segment 7 bases; nucleotides outside the gene matches: 6. CDR1 MNHEY and CDR2 SMNVEV come from the germline V gene (reference sequence). This CDR3 comprises 14 residues. In DNA, the CDR3 is TGTGCCAGCAGTCCAGGACAGGGGAGGCAGCCCCAGCATTTT. It specifies CASSPGQGRQPQHF.

The CDR3 protein is CASTSFRGAFYEQYF. As DNA, the CDR3 is TGTGCCAGCACCTCATTTCGGGGGGCTTTCTACGAGCAGTACTTC. The chain combines TRBV7-9 with TRBJ2-7, with D possibly matching TRBD2 (7 bases). This CDR3 has 15 amino acids. V was clipped by 7 bases and J by 3 bases, with 19 bases between them. CDR1 and CDR2 (germline): SEHNR, FQNEAQ (reference sequence).

A single count supports this clone. The rearrangement uses TRBV27 and TRBJ2-7; D perhaps matches TRBD2 (5 bases). V shed 4 bases and J shed 4 bases, with 11 bases lying between them. This CDR3 has 13 residues. Germline lookup yields CDR1 MNHEY and CDR2 SMNVEV (reference sequence). The CDR3, as DNA: TGTGCCAGCAGTTATCTAGCAAGGTACGAGCAGTACTTC. Protein sequence: CASSYLARYEQYF.

CDR3 nucleotides: TGTGCCAGCAGCTTAGAAGGGACAGGGGAAACTGAAGCTTTCTTT. Its translation: CASSLEGTGETEAFF. This sequence joins TRBV11-2 and TRBJ1-1; 10 bases are shared with TRBD1. The CDR3 covers 15 residues. Germline V lookup: CDR1 SGHAT, CDR2 FQNNGV. After removal of 0 bases from V and 5 bases from J, the junction contained 3 bases not matched to a gene.

The chain couples TRBV28 to TRBJ1-2, with 8 bases fitting TRBD1. The junction had 6 bases not matched to a gene; V was cut back by 5 bases and J by 4 bases. CDR3 length: 14 residues. CDR1 and CDR2 from the germline V gene are MDHEN and SYDVKM. The CDR3 sequence is CASSPPGQVYGYTF. CDR3 DNA: TGTGCCAGCAGTCCCCCGGGACAGGTCTATGGCTACACCTTC.

This chain connects TRBV7-9 to TRBJ1-2; 10 bases are a match to TRBD1. The CDR3 is 18 residues long. CDR1 SEHNR and CDR2 FQNEAQ come from the germline V gene (reference sequence). V was clipped by 5 bases and J by 5 bases; unmatched bases: 17. CDR3 in amino acids: CASSPDVLDRGLGYGYTF. In DNA, the CDR3 is TGTGCCAGCAGCCCGGATGTCCTCGACAGGGGGCTTGGGTATGGCTACACCTTC. The full variable domain, with the rest looked up from reference TRBV7-9 and TRBJ1-2, is DTGVSQNPRHKITKRGQNVTFRCDPISEHNRLYWYRQTLGQGPEFLTYFQNEAQLEKSRLLSDRFSAERPKGSFSTLEIQRTEQGDSAMYLCASSPDVLDRGLGYGYTFGSGTRLTVV.

The chain links TRBV5-1 to TRBJ1-2; possible D gene TRBD1, 5 bases. Germline-derived CDR1 and CDR2 are SGHRS and YFSETQ. Trimming pared 0 bases from V and 4 bases from J, leaving 10 bases between. CDR3 length: 14 amino acids. CDR3 DNA: TGCGCCAGCAGCTTGGCCGGGGGGGTCTATGGCTACACCTTC. Encoded protein: CASSLAGGVYGYTF.

This chain connects TRBV7-2 to TRBJ2-4; TRBD1 matches 7 bases. CDR1 and CDR2 (germline): SGHTA, FQGNSA. The CDR3 sequence is 13 residues long. The J segment lost 8 bases and the V segment lost 4 bases, leaving 5 bases of the junction unmatched. This CDR3 is CASSWRGGDIQYF. CDR3 DNA: TGTGCCAGCAGCTGGAGAGGGGGCGACATTCAGTACTTC. The full variable domain, rest sourced from reference TRBV7-2 and TRBJ2-4, is GAGVSQSPSNKVTEKGKDVELRCDPISGHTALYWYRQSLGQGLEFLIYFQGNSAPDKSGLPSDRFSAERTGGSVSTLTIQRTQQEDSAVYLCASSWRGGDIQYFGAGTRLSVL.

The chain links TRBV7-6 to TRBJ1-2; D possibly corresponds to TRBD1 (5 bases). CDR1 is SGHVS and CDR2 is FNYEAQ in the germline V gene. Between the trimmed V and J ends, which lost 1 base and 4 bases, there was a span of 7 bases. CDR3 length: 13 amino acids. CDR3 amino acids: CASSLGGGYGYTF. The CDR3 coding sequence is TGTGCCAGCAGCTTAGGGGGCGGCTATGGCTACACCTTC.

The V gene is TRBV5-6, the J gene TRBJ2-1; D remains ambiguous. The V gene's germline CDR1 is SGHDT and CDR2 YYEEEE. This CDR3 spans 14 amino acids. V gave up 4 bases and J gave up 10 bases, with 18 bases separating them. The DNA of the CDR3 is TGTGCCAGCAGCCCAACGTCGGTCACGATAGAGCAGTTCTTC. Its translation is CASSPTSVTIEQFF.

The chain has TRBV11-2 and TRBJ2-7; TRBD1 might be the D (7 bases). The germline gives CDR1 SGHAT, CDR2 FQNNGV. The CDR3 spans 12 residues. V lost 5 bases and J lost 5, with 10 bases in between. Written as DNA, the CDR3 is TGTGCCAGCAGCCCCAGGGGGGACGAGCAGTACTTC. Amino acids: CASSPRGDEQYF.

This sequence joins TRBV5-1 and TRBJ2-7; D may be TRBD1 (5 bases). The CDR3 is 13 residues long. Germline V lookup: CDR1 SGHRS, CDR2 YFSETQ. The ends were cut back, 3 bases at V and 4 bases at J, with 11 bases in the middle. The CDR3, as DNA: TGCGCCAGCAGCTCCACAGGAAATTACGAGCAGTACTTC. Encoded protein: CASSSTGNYEQYF.

The chain carries TRBV7-9 and TRBJ1-4; D may be TRBD1 (5 bases). Germline loops: CDR1 SEHNR, CDR2 FQNEAQ (reference sequence). The V end lost 2 bases, the J end lost 6 bases, and 13 bases lay between the germline ends. This CDR3 spans 15 amino acids. The CDR3 here is CASSLSGRADEKLFF. The CDR3 DNA sequence: TGTGCCAGCAGCTTATCTGGCAGGGCCGATGAAAAACTGTTTTTT.